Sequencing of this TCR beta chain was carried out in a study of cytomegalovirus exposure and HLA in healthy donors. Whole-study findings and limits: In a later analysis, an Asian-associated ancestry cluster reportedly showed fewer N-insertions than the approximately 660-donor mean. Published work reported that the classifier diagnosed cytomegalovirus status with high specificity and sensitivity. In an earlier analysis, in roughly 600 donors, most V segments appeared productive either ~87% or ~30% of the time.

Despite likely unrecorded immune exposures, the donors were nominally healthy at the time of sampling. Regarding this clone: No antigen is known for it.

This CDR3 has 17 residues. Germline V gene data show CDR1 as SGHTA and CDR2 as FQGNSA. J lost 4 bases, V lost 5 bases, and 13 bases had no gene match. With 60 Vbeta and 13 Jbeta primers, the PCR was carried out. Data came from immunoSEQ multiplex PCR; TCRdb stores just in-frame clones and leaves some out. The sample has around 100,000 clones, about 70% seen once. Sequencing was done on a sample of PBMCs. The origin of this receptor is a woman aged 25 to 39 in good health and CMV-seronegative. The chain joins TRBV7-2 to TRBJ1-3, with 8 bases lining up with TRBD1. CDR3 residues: CASSQRTGMGLGNTIYF. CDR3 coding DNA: TGTGCCAGCAGCCAACGGACAGGGATGGGGCTCGGAAACACCATATATTTT.